This is a list of T cell receptor beta chains from one sample in a study of OX40 agonist ivuxolimab in advanced cancers. Data came from immunoSEQ multiplex PCR; TCRdb stores just in-frame clones and leaves some out. There are more than 65,000 clones in the sample; about 85% occur only once, and 6% to 7.5% lies in the top ten. This sample comprised CD4+ or CD8+ T cells sorted from blood, obtained in a trial of the OX40 agonist ivuxolimab. The receptors shown here come from an adult with an advanced solid tumor such as melanoma, head and neck, liver or kidney cancer. CDR3s include the opening cysteine and the closing phenylalanine or tryptophan. The order of the fields is D gene, clone size, V gene, J gene, CDR3 DNA, CDR3 protein. The D gene is left open where the match is weak. A clone size is listed for some rows: how often the clone was seen (once, few, many), or a class if it is expanded.

>.|.|TRBV7-1|TRBJ1-1
TGTGCCAGCAGAGCGGGGACGGGGAACACTGAAGCTTTCTTT
CASRAGTGNTEAFF
>TRBD2|.|TRBV27|TRBJ2-5
TGTGCCAGCAGTTCCATAGCGGGGGAGACCCAGTACTTC
CASSSIAGETQYF
>TRBD1|.|TRBV9|TRBJ1-2
TGTGCCAGCAGCCACCCCCGGGACAGAAAAGACTATGGCTACACCTTC
CASSHPRDRKDYGYTF
>.|.|TRBV7-9|TRBJ2-5
TGTGCCAGCAGCCACCACAACCAAGAGACCCAGTACTTC
CASSHHNQETQYF
>.|.|TRBV30|TRBJ1-1
TGTGCCTGGAGTGCAACCTGGGGACGCAGGGGAGTCTTCCCGAACACTGAAGCTTTCTTT
CAWSATWGRRGVFPNTEAFF
>.|.|TRBV10-3|TRBJ1-2
TGTGCCATCAGTGAGTCGGGGCGGGACTATGGCTACACCTTC
CAISESGRDYGYTF
>.|.|TRBV11-2|TRBJ1-3
TGTGCCAGCAGCCCCCTACCAGGGGTCGGAAACACCATATATTTT
CASSPLPGVGNTIYF
>.|.|TRBV28|TRBJ2-1
TGTGCCAGCAGCCTACAGGTCGGTTACAATGAGCAGTTCTTC
CASSLQVGYNEQFF
>.|once|TRBV7-2|TRBJ2-1
TGTGCCAGCAGCCCTACCGACCCAGCTGAGCAGTTCTTC
CASSPTDPAEQFF
>.|.|TRBV28|TRBJ1-2
TGTGCCAGCAGTTTGGGAGTGGGCTATGGCTACACCTTC
CASSLGVGYGYTF
>.|.|TRBV7-9|TRBJ1-2
TGTGCCAGCAGCTTCGAGGGTGGGGGCTACACCTTC
CASSFEGGGYTF
>.|.|TRBV5-1|TRBJ1-1
TGCGCCAGCAGCTTGGCCCAGAGTCATCTGAACACTGAAGCTTTCTTT
CASSLAQSHLNTEAFF
>TRBD1|.|TRBV28|TRBJ1-2
TGTGCCAGCACCCTATGGGGACAGGAGGGGGGCTATGGCTACACCTTC
CASTLWGQEGGYGYTF
>.|.|TRBV18|TRBJ2-7
TGTGCCAGCTCACCCCCCCCCTACGAGCAGTACTTC
CASSPPPYEQYF
>.|.|TRBV9|TRBJ1-2
TGTGCCAGCAGCCGGGGGGGTTCTAACTATGGCTACACCTTC
CASSRGGSNYGYTF
>.|.|TRBV18|TRBJ2-5
TGTGCCAGCTCACCAATTGGCGAGAGGGGGTCCCAGTACTTC
CASSPIGERGSQYF
>TRBD2|.|TRBV5-8|TRBJ2-1
TGTGCCAGCAGCTTGGATACTAGCGGGAGGTCTGTTGAGCAGTTCTTC
CASSLDTSGRSVEQFF
>.|.|TRBV2|TRBJ2-7
TGTGCCAGCAGTGGAACAGGAGGCTACGAGCAGTACTTC
CASSGTGGYEQYF
>TRBD2|.|TRBV4-2|TRBJ2-3
TGTGCCAGCAGCTCTGGGACTAGCGGGGGCACAGATACGCAGTATTTT
CASSSGTSGGTDTQYF
>.|.|TRBV5-6|TRBJ1-1
TGTGCCAGCAGCCCCATGGGGGTTAACACTGAAGCTTTCTTT
CASSPMGVNTEAFF
>.|.|TRBV5-6|TRBJ2-5
TGTGCCAGCAGCTTGGGGACCCGAGAAGAGACCCAGTACTTC
CASSLGTREETQYF
>TRBD1|once|TRBV18|TRBJ2-1
TGTGCCAGCTCAGCCGGGACAGGGGGCTACAATGAGCAGTTCTTC
CASSAGTGGYNEQFF
>.|once|TRBV4-1|TRBJ1-1
TGCGCCAGCAGCCGATTCGAGGGCACTGAAGCTTTCTTT
CASSRFEGTEAFF
>.|.|TRBV7-6|TRBJ2-6
TGTGCCAGCAGCTTAAATACAGAGACCGGGGCCAACGTCCTGACTTTC
CASSLNTETGANVLTF
>TRBD1|.|TRBV5-1|TRBJ2-7
TGCGCCAGCAGCCATGGACAGGGGGCCTACGAGCAGTACTTC
CASSHGQGAYEQYF
>TRBD2|.|TRBV4-2|TRBJ2-1
TGTGCCAGCAGCCAAGTTGCGGGGGGCTCCTACAATGAGCAGTTCTTC
CASSQVAGGSYNEQFF
>.|.|TRBV6-5|TRBJ2-7
TGTGCCAGCAGGGGGTGGGAGTCCTACGAGCAGTACTTC
CASRGWESYEQYF
>.|.|TRBV7-3|TRBJ2-3
TGTGCCAGCAGCGTACGGGGGAGTGGGACAGATACGCAGTATTTT
CASSVRGSGTDTQYF
>TRBD1|once|TRBV9|TRBJ1-1
TGTGCCAGCAGCTCCTTCGACAGGGGGCTCACTGAAGCTTTCTTT
CASSSFDRGLTEAFF
>.|.|TRBV7-3|TRBJ2-3
TGTGCCAGCAGCTTACTGGCCCCAGATACGCAGTATTTT
CASSLLAPDTQYF
>TRBD1|.|TRBV5-8|TRBJ2-7
TGTGCCAGCAGCGCCGGACAGGGGGCAGCTCCACACTACGAGCAGTACTTC
CASSAGQGAAPHYEQYF
>TRBD1|.|TRBV19|TRBJ2-1
TGTGCCAGTAGTATGGTCCAGGGGGCGAATGAGCAGTTCTTC
CASSMVQGANEQFF
>.|few|TRBV2|TRBJ2-4
TGTGCCAGCAGACTAGCAGATAACATTCAGTACTTC
CASRLADNIQYF
>.|.|TRBV11-3|TRBJ1-1
TGTGCCAGCAGCCGTAACACTGAAGCTTTCTTT
CASSRNTEAFF
>.|.|TRBV7-3|TRBJ2-3
TGTGCCAGCAGCTCCGGGGTAGCGAGCACAGATACGCAGTATTTT
CASSSGVASTDTQYF
>.|few|TRBV19|TRBJ2-5
TGTGCCAGTAGTATAACGGGCAACCGGGAGACCCAGTACTTC
CASSITGNRETQYF
>.|.|TRBV7-2|TRBJ2-7
TGTGCCAGCACCCTTGGAGGGAATTTCTACGAGCAGTACTTC
CASTLGGNFYEQYF
>.|.|TRBV5-1|TRBJ2-5
TGCGCCAGCAGCTTGTTAGCCGAACAAGAGACCCAGTACTTC
CASSLLAEQETQYF
>.|.|TRBV18|TRBJ1-1
TGTGCCAGCTCACCAGTTGGGGGAACTGAAGCTTTCTTT
CASSPVGGTEAFF
>.|.|TRBV7-2|TRBJ1-1
TGTGCCAGCAGCTTCTTAGTCAGGAACACTGAAGCTTTCTTT
CASSFLVRNTEAFF
>TRBD2|once|TRBV5-6|TRBJ2-5
TGTGCCAGCAGCTTGTACGGACTAGCGGGAGTTCATTACTTC
CASSLYGLAGVHYF
>.|.|TRBV11-3|TRBJ2-1
TGTGCCAGCAGCTCCACGGGCGGCTCCTACAATGAGCAGTTCTTC
CASSSTGGSYNEQFF
>.|.|TRBV9|TRBJ2-2
TGTGCCAGCAGCCCTAGAACAGGGACCGCGAACACCGGGGAGCTGTTTTTT
CASSPRTGTANTGELFF
>TRBD2|.|TRBV7-9|TRBJ2-3
TGTGCCAGCAGCTCTACTAGCGGGGGAAGCACAGATACGCAGTATTTT
CASSSTSGGSTDTQYF
>.|.|TRBV9|TRBJ1-1
TGTGCCAGCAGCCTCGGGGAGTCTAACACTGAAGCTTTCTTT
CASSLGESNTEAFF
>TRBD1|.|TRBV10-3|TRBJ2-7
TGTGCCATCAGTGAAGGACAGGGGGCGCGGGAGCAGTACTTC
CAISEGQGAREQYF
>.|.|TRBV11-3|TRBJ1-1
TGTGCCAGCAGCCCAGGACAATTAAACACTGAAGCTTTCTTT
CASSPGQLNTEAFF
>TRBD1|.|TRBV25-1|TRBJ1-1
TGTGCCAGCAGTCAGACAGGGGGGCGGACTGAAGCTTTCTTT
CASSQTGGRTEAFF
>TRBD1|.|TRBV11-3|TRBJ1-1
TGTGCCAGCAGCTTAGATCCGGGGGACAGGTCTGAAGCTTTCTTT
CASSLDPGDRSEAFF
>TRBD2|.|TRBV7-6|TRBJ2-3
TGTGCCAGCAGCGGCGGGAGAAGCGCAGATACGCAGTATTTT
CASSGGRSADTQYF
>TRBD2|once|TRBV2|TRBJ2-1
TGTGCCAGTGGAGGCCGACTAGCGACCAATGAGCAGTTCTTC
CASGGRLATNEQFF